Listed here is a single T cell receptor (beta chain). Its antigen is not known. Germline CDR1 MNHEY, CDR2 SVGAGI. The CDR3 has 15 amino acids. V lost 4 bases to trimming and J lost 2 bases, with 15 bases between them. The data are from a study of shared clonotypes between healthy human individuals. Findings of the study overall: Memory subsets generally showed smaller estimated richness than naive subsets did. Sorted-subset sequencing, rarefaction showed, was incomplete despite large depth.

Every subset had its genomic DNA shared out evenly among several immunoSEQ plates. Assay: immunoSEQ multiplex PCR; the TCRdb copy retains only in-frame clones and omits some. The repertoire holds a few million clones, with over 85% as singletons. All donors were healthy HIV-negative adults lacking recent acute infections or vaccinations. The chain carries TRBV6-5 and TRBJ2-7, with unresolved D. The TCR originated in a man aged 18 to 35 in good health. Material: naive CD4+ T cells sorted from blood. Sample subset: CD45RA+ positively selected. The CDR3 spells CASSFGPDKTYEQYF. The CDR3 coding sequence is TGTGCCAGCAGTTTCGGGCCCGATAAAACCTACGAGCAGTACTTC.